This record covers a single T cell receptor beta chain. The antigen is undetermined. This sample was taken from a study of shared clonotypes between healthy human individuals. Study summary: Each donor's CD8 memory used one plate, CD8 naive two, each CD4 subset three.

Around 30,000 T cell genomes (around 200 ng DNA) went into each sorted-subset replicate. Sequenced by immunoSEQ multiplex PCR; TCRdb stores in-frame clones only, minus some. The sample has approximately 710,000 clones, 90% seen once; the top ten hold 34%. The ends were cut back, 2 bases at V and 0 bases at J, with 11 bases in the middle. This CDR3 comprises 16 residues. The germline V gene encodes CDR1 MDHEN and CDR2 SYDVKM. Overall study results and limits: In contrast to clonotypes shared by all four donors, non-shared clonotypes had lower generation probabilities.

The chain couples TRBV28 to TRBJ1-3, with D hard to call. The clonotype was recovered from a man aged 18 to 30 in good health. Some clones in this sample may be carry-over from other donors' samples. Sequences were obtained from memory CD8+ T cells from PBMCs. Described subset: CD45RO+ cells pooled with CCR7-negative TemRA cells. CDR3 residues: CASSLRGGNSGNTIYF. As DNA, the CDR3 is TGTGCCAGCAGTTTACGGGGTGGGAACTCTGGAAACACCATATATTTT.